This T cell receptor (beta chain) was captured by sequencing in a study of beta chain features in type 1 diabetes. The isolated RNA, all of it, was reverse transcribed, so expressed TCRB transcripts were what got sequenced. The table came from immunoSEQ multiplex PCR; TCRdb's copy has only in-frame clones and leaves some out. Of under 400,000 clones detected, over 10% appear once; the ten largest clones hold under 0.02%. Researchers reported sorting CD4+ naive, central memory, regulatory and stem cell-like memory cells via CD45RO/CCR7/CD25/CD127/CD95/CD27. CDR1 and CDR2 from the germline V gene are SGHAT and FQNNGV. V shed 4 bases and J shed 6 bases, with 19 bases lying between them. The CDR3 totals 15 residues.

This receptor was obtained from a man aged 18-30 years in good health. This sequence joins TRBV11-2 and TRBJ2-7; D might be TRBD2 (6 bases). Specimen: naive CD4+ T cells from blood. Here the CDR3 reads CASSSVRGREAEQYF. DNA for the CDR3: TGTGCCAGCAGCTCTGTCCGGGGCAGGGAGGCCGAGCAGTACTTC.